This entry lists 20 T cell receptor beta chains sequenced from one sample in a study of OX40 agonist ivuxolimab in advanced cancers. Libraries were constructed by the immunoSEQ multiplex PCR assay. This immuneACCESS table, as held by TCRdb, lists in-frame sequences with V and J called but not all clones. Of the missing ones, under half trace to an unresolved V gene in checked studies; the others have no known cause. The sample data list nearly 20,000 clones, and about 83% of these were observed just once. Of the sample, roughly 20% falls within the top ten clones. The source material was CD4+ or CD8+ T cells sorted from blood, sampled in a trial of the OX40 agonist ivuxolimab. Every receptor here comes from an adult with an advanced solid tumor such as melanoma, head and neck, liver or kidney cancer.

The gene calls are TRBV2 and TRBJ2-7; 7 nucleotides agree with TRBD1. J was trimmed by 3 bases and V by 3 bases; bases with no gene match: 5. Germline V lookup: CDR1 SNHLY, CDR2 FYNNEI. The CDR3 covers 14 residues. The CDR3 sequence is CASSDRDSIYEQYF. CDR3 DNA: TGTGCCAGCAGTGACCGGGACAGCATCTACGAGCAGTACTTC.

The chain carries TRBV2 and TRBJ1-1, with 8 bases aligning to TRBD1. Trimming took 7 bases from V and 11 from J; bases not matched to a gene: 12. Germline V CDR1 and CDR2: SNHLY, FYNNEI. The length of the CDR3 is 13 residues. The CDR3 loop reads CASNDRGRWYAFF. The CDR3 coding sequence is TGTGCCAGCAATGACAGGGGCCGGTGGTATGCTTTCTTT.

V is TRBV12-5 and J is TRBJ1-1, with 7 bases lining up with TRBD1. CDR1 is LGHNT and CDR2 is FRNRAP in the germline V gene. The trim removed 3 bases at V and 0 bases at J, leaving 10 bases unmatched. This CDR3 is built from 17 residues. CDR3: CASGFQNTGAMNTEAFF. The DNA for the CDR3 is TGTGCTAGTGGTTTTCAAAATACAGGGGCGATGAACACTGAAGCTTTCTTT.

On this clone itself: At one of its ends the junction is not consistent with the germline gene, which may arise from a read error. The rearrangement links TRBV7-9 to TRBJ2-7; D is possibly TRBD1 (6 bases). CDR3 length: 14 amino acids. Germline CDR1 reads SEHNR; CDR2 reads FQNEAQ (reference sequence). Written as DNA, the CDR3 is TGTGCCAGCAGCCCCTTAGGCAGGGGTTACGGGCAGTACTTC. Protein: CASSPLGRGYGQYF.

V usage is TRBV5-1 and J usage is TRBJ1-1, with TRBD1 as a possible D gene (5 bases). Looked up from germline, CDR1 is SGHRS and CDR2 is YFSETQ. Deletions cut 4 bases from V and 8 bases from J, with 15 bases between. The CDR3 is 13 amino acids. The CDR3 DNA follows: TGCGCCAGCAGCCCGGGACCCGCTAACGAAGCTTTCTTT. This codes for CASSPGPANEAFF.

This clone appeared a single time. J is TRBJ2-2 and V is TRBV7-3; D remains ambiguous. The CDR3 totals 14 residues. Germline-derived CDR1 and CDR2 are SGHTA and FQGTGA. Deletions cut 2 bases from V and 0 bases from J, with 4 bases between. The CDR3 spells CASSLVPNTGELFF. CDR3 bases: TGTGCCAGCAGCTTAGTACCGAACACCGGGGAGCTGTTTTTT.

The chain links TRBV7-3 to TRBJ1-1, with 8 bases identical to TRBD1. Germline-derived CDR1 and CDR2 are SGHTA and FQGTGA. J gave up 0 bases and V 4 bases, and 10 bases lay outside the gene matches. This CDR3 is 17 amino acids long. CDR3 coding DNA: TGTGCCAGCAGCTCCCCGACAGGGGCGGGTTTGAACACTGAAGCTTTCTTT. Its protein is CASSSPTGAGLNTEAFF.

The chain uses TRBV28 and TRBJ2-1; D uncertain. Germline values: CDR1 MDHEN, CDR2 SYDVKM. The CDR3 extends over 17 amino acids. V was clipped by 3 bases and J by 7 bases, with 22 bases between them. CDR3 nucleotides: TGTGCCAGCAGTTTGGAGCTCGTGACGGTTTCTAATAATGAGCAGTTCTTC. Translation: CASSLELVTVSNNEQFF.

This chain connects TRBV9 to TRBJ1-5; D unclear. The germline CDR1 and CDR2 sequences are SGDLS and YYNGEE. Trimming left V 0 bases short and J 3 bases short, with 4 bases between. The CDR3 consists of 13 residues. The CDR3 region is CASSVGLNQPQHF. The CDR3 DNA sequence: TGTGCCAGCAGCGTAGGCCTCAATCAGCCCCAGCATTTT.

The V call is TRBV19, the J call TRBJ1-1; possible D gene TRBD1, 6 bases. The V gene lost 3 bases and the J gene lost 4 bases, with 21 bases spanning the gap. The CDR3 totals 17 residues. Germline V gene lookup returns CDR1 LNHDA and CDR2 SQIVND (reference sequence). The DNA of the CDR3 is TGTGCCAGTAGTATGCGGCCAGGGGATTGGTGGGGCACTGAAGCTTTCTTT. This encodes CASSMRPGDWWGTEAFF. Full variable domain (remainder filled in from reference TRBV19 and TRBJ1-1): DGGITQSPKYLFRKEGQNVTLSCEQNLNHDAMYWYRQDPGQGLRLIYYSQIVNDFQKGDIAEGYSVSREKKESFPLTVTSAQKNPTAFYLCASSMRPGDWWGTEAFFGQGTRLTVV.

By share, this clone counts as medium-sized. The chain recombines TRBV6-1 with TRBJ2-2, with D maybe TRBD1 (5 bases). Germline V gene data show CDR1 as MNHNS and CDR2 as SASEGT. The ends were cut back, 1 base at V and 4 bases at J, with 10 bases in the middle. This CDR3 is built from 15 residues. CDR3 bases: TGTGCCAGCAGTGAAGGGACATTCACCACCGGGGAGCTGTTTTTT. Protein sequence: CASSEGTFTTGELFF.

This sequence joins TRBV9 and TRBJ2-7, with unresolved D. V was cut by 4 bases and J by 6 bases, with 11 bases left in between. The CDR3 has 12 residues. Looked up from germline, CDR1 is SGDLS and CDR2 is YYNGEE. The CDR3 sequence is CASSPTGAEQYF. The CDR3 region has the DNA TGTGCCAGCAGCCCGACGGGCGCCGAGCAGTACTTC.

The gene calls are TRBV7-9 and TRBJ1-5; 7 bases line up with TRBD1. Germline CDR1 and CDR2: SEHNR and FQNEAQ (reference sequence). The CDR3 sequence is 14 residues long. After removal of 5 bases from V and 5 bases from J, the junction contained 6 bases not matched to a gene. The CDR3 nucleotides read TGTGCCAGCAGCGACGGGACAGCCGATCAGCCCCAGCATTTT. Its protein is CASSDGTADQPQHF.

The genes are TRBV27 and TRBJ1-2; tentatively, D is TRBD1 (6 bases). Germline V gene data show CDR1 as MNHEY and CDR2 as SMNVEV (reference sequence). The CDR3 is made up of 15 amino acids. V was pared by 4 bases and J by 2 bases, with 14 bases between. The CDR3 DNA follows: TGTGCCAGCAGTTCCGCAAACACAGGGAACTATGGCTACACCTTC. Translating it yields CASSSANTGNYGYTF.

Only one count was recorded for this clone. J is TRBJ1-6 and V is TRBV5-1; 8 nucleotides align to TRBD1. CDR1 and CDR2 from the germline V gene are SGHRS and YFSETQ. The CDR3 covers 16 residues. With V trimmed by 4 bases and J by 5 bases, 8 bases remained unmatched. CDR3 DNA sequence: TGCGCCAGCAGCGATCGGGACAGGTCGGATAATTCACCCCTCCACTTT. Translation gives CASSDRDRSDNSPLHF.

J is TRBJ2-1 and V is TRBV4-2; 13 bases are shared with TRBD2. The CDR3 sequence is 16 residues long. Germline V CDR1 and CDR2: LGHNA, YNFKEQ. Losses at the gene ends were 4 bases for V and 4 bases for J; bases not matched to a gene: 4. The CDR3 coding sequence is TGTGCCAGCAGCCTAACTAGCGGGGGGGATTACAATGAGCAGTTCTTC. It codes for CASSLTSGGDYNEQFF.

As concerns this clone: This same CDR3 is encoded by further DNA sequences in the sample. V gene TRBV25-1 combines with J gene TRBJ1-2; D is perhaps TRBD1 (5 bases). This CDR3 region has 14 residues. Trimming took 0 bases from V and 8 from J, leaving 13 bases between them. CDR1 is MGHDK and CDR2 is SYGVNS in the germline V gene. The CDR3 DNA sequence: TGTGCCAGCAGTGAATATCGGACCGGGGGGGGCTACACCTTC. Its translation: CASSEYRTGGGYTF.

This sequence joins TRBV5-1 and TRBJ1-3, with D possibly being TRBD1 (6 bases). Germline V gene data show CDR1 as SGHRS and CDR2 as YFSETQ. Trimming removed 5 bases at V and 4 bases at J, with 16 bases between. The CDR3 is made up of 15 amino acids. The CDR3 protein is CASSSQGLTGNTIYF. Here the CDR3 DNA reads TGCGCCAGCAGTTCACAGGGTCTTACAGGAAACACCATATATTTT.

The genes are TRBV28 and TRBJ1-3, with 7 bases identical to TRBD1. Germline V gene sequence: CDR1 MDHEN, CDR2 SYDVKM. This CDR3 has 14 amino acids. V lost 2 bases to trimming and J lost 6 bases; unmatched junction nucleotides: 4. The CDR3 DNA reads TGTGCCAGCAGTTTACAGGGGGAGGTAAACACCATATATTTT. Protein sequence: CASSLQGEVNTIYF.

The chain employs TRBV28 and TRBJ1-5; perhaps TRBD1 as D (5 bases). The V end lost 5 bases, the J end lost 6 bases, and 23 bases lay between the germline ends. The CDR3 has 17 residues. Germline V lookup: CDR1 MDHEN, CDR2 SYDVKM. The CDR3 reads CASSPLGDVIPSQPQHF. In nucleotides, the CDR3 is TGTGCCAGCAGTCCCCTAGGGGACGTCATTCCGAGTCAGCCCCAGCATTTT.